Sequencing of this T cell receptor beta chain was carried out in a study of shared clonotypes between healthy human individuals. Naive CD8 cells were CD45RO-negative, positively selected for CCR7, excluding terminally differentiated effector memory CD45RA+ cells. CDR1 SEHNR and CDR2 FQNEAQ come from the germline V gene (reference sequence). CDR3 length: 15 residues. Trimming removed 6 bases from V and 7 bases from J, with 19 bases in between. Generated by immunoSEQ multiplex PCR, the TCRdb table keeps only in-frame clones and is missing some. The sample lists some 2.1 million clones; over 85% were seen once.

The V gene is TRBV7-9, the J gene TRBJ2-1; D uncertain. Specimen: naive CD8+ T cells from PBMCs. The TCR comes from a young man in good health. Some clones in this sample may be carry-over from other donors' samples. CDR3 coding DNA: TGTGCCAGCAGTTATGGACCCCGAACTTGGAATGAGCAGTTCTTC. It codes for CASSYGPRTWNEQFF.